Each of the 17 T cell receptor beta chains below was sequenced from the same sample in a study of T cells in tuberculosis. Sequencing used immunoSEQ multiplex PCR; TCRdb keeps in-frame clones, though not all of them. The repertoire holds tens of thousands of clones, more than 75% seen once, with 1.5% to 2% in the top ten. Sorting used thawed, overnight-rested PBMC stained with anti-CD3, a viability dye and GMM-loaded CD1B tetramer. The CD1B tetramers carried C32 glucose monomycolate purified from Rhodococcus equi. The sequenced sample consisted of CD1b-GMM tetramer-negative cells sorted from PBMCs. These receptors originate from an adult woman with latent tuberculosis.

This clone was picked up one time. V gene TRBV15 combines with J gene TRBJ1-1; unclear D gene. There are 17 residues in the CDR3. V gave up 0 bases and J gave up 4 bases, with 18 bases separating them. CDR1 and CDR2 from the germline V gene are LNHNV and YYDKDF (reference sequence). Here the CDR3 DNA reads TGTGCCACCAGCAGAGATCCGCTCGGGATCCGGGTCACTGAAGCTTTCTTT. Its translation is CATSRDPLGIRVTEAFF.

The V gene is TRBV9, the J gene TRBJ1-2; TRBD1 matches at 10 bases. Trimming removed 4 bases from V and 3 bases from J; junction bases left unmatched: 3. CDR1 SGDLS and CDR2 YYNGEE come from the germline V gene. CDR3 size: 14 residues. CDR3 nucleotides: TGTGCCAGCAGCCCAGGACAGGGGGACTATGGCTACACCTTC. It is translated as CASSPGQGDYGYTF.

J is TRBJ2-4 and V is TRBV5-4, with a tentative D call TRBD2 (6 bases). V was shortened by 0 bases and J by 1 base, with 11 bases between the two germline ends. This CDR3 region has 16 residues. Germline-derived CDR1 and CDR2 are SGHNT and YYREEE (reference sequence). The CDR3 protein is CASSLAGGVAKNIQYF. DNA for the CDR3: TGTGCCAGCAGCTTGGCCGGCGGGGTTGCCAAAAACATTCAGTACTTC.

V is TRBV19 and J is TRBJ1-5; weak D call: TRBD1 (6 bases). The V end was cut by 9 bases, the J end by 5 bases, with 11 bases between. This CDR3 is built from 12 residues. The germline V gene has CDR1 LNHDA and CDR2 SQIVND (reference sequence). CDR3 residues: CASQGHDQPQHF. CDR3 in DNA: TGTGCCAGCCAGGGACATGATCAGCCCCAGCATTTT. Together with reference TRBV19 and TRBJ1-5, the CDR3 gives the full variable domain: DGGITQSPKYLFRKEGQNVTLSCEQNLNHDAMYWYRQDPGQGLRLIYYSQIVNDFQKGDIAEGYSVSREKKESFPLTVTSAQKNPTAFYLCASQGHDQPQHFGDGTRLSIL.

J is TRBJ1-2 and V is TRBV7-9; no reliable D call. The CDR3 covers 15 residues. Germline CDR1 and CDR2: SEHNR and FQNEAQ (reference sequence). V was clipped by 7 bases and J by 2 bases, with 17 bases between them. CDR3 in amino acids: CASTSQWVGNYGYTF. DNA for the CDR3: TGTGCCAGCACCTCTCAGTGGGTGGGCAACTATGGCTACACCTTC.

The chain recombines TRBV29-1 with TRBJ2-1, with 11 bases lining up with TRBD2. J lost 5 bases, V lost 7 bases, and 4 bases had no gene match. The CDR3 is 13 residues long. Germline-derived CDR1 and CDR2 are SQVTM and ANQGSEA. CDR3 protein: CSAVAGGHNEQFF. CDR3 DNA: TGCAGCGCCGTAGCGGGGGGGCACAATGAGCAGTTCTTC.

This chain uses TRBV6-1 with TRBJ1-2; D uncertain. V dropped 3 bases and J dropped 8 bases, with 13 bases sitting between them. CDR1 and CDR2 (germline): MNHNS, SASEGT. CDR3 length: 13 amino acids. The DNA for the CDR3 is TGTGCCAGCAGTGATTACGCAGGAGGGGGCTACACCTTC. As protein: CASSDYAGGGYTF.

The rearrangement joins TRBV2 to TRBJ2-1; 10 nucleotides align to TRBD1. CDR3 size: 15 residues. Germline-derived CDR1 and CDR2 are SNHLY and FYNNEI. The V gene end was trimmed by 3 bases and the J gene end by 4 bases; junction bases not matched to a gene: 3. CDR3 in DNA: TGTGCCAGCAGTGACGGGACAGGGGATTACAATGAGCAGTTCTTC. This sequence encodes CASSDGTGDYNEQFF. The whole variable domain, filled in from reference TRBV2 and TRBJ2-1, reads EPEVTQTPSHQVTQMGQEVILRCVPISNHLYFYWYRQILGQKVEFLVSFYNNEISEKSEIFDDQFSVERPDGSNFTLKIRSTKLEDSAMYFCASSDGTGDYNEQFFGPGTRLTVL.

This clone was detected a few times. V gene TRBV7-8 combines with J gene TRBJ2-1; 9 bases agree with TRBD1. CDR1 and CDR2 from the germline V gene are SGHVS and FQNEAQ. Germline trimming cut 5 bases from V and 5 bases from J; bases unmatched to any gene: 7. The CDR3 consists of 15 residues. The CDR3 protein is CASSPWTGDNNEQFF. CDR3 in DNA: TGTGCCAGCAGCCCCTGGACAGGGGACAACAATGAGCAGTTCTTC.

This chain links TRBV6-1 with TRBJ1-3; D not certain. Germline V gene lookup returns CDR1 MNHNS and CDR2 SASEGT. This CDR3 spans 14 amino acids. V gave up 1 base and J gave up 9 bases, with 13 bases separating them. In nucleotides, the CDR3 is TGTGCCAGCAGTGAAGGTGCGGGCCTCCCCACCATATATTTT. As protein: CASSEGAGLPTIYF.

V and J are TRBV30 and TRBJ2-7, with 9 bases that match TRBD2. CDR1 GTSNPN and CDR2 SVGIG come from the germline V gene (reference sequence). CDR3 length equals 14 residues. V lost 0 bases and J lost 4; bases outside the gene matches: 4. CDR3: CAWSVKAGGYEQYV. The CDR3 DNA reads as TGTGCCTGGAGTGTTAAAGCGGGGGGATACGAGCAGTACGTC.

The V and J genes are TRBV6-5 and TRBJ2-5, with 8 bases matching TRBD1. CDR3 size: 13 residues. The V segment lost 6 bases and the J segment 7 bases; nucleotides outside the gene matches: 7. Germline values: CDR1 MNHEY, CDR2 SVGAGI. CDR3 nucleotide sequence: TGTGCCAGCAGGGGCAGGGGGCTAGGGACCCAGTACTTC. Translating gives CASRGRGLGTQYF.

The J gene is TRBJ2-7, the V gene TRBV6-1; TRBD2 aligns across 10 bases. J was trimmed by 7 bases and V by 5 bases; bases with no gene match: 8. Germline V lookup: CDR1 MNHNS, CDR2 SASEGT. This CDR3 has 14 residues. For the CDR3, the DNA is TGTGCCAGCAGTAGCCTAGCGGGGGAGAGTGAGCAGTACGTC. Translated: CASSSLAGESEQYV.

The chain combines TRBV12-5 with TRBJ1-1; TRBD1 is a possible D gene (5 bases). CDR3 length: 14 amino acids. V lost 3 bases to trimming and J lost 6 bases, with 14 bases between them. Germline values: CDR1 LGHNT, CDR2 FRNRAP. The CDR3 nucleotides are TGTGCTAGTGGTTTCACCTCGGACACGTCTGAAGCTTTCTTT. It yields the protein CASGFTSDTSEAFF. Supplemented by reference TRBV12-5 and TRBJ1-1, the full variable domain reads DARVTQTPRHKVTEMGQEVTMRCQPILGHNTVFWYRQTMMQGLELLAYFRNRAPLDDSGMPKDRFSAEMPDATLATLKIQPSEPRDSAVYFCASGFTSDTSEAFFGQGTRLTVV.

The rearrangement uses TRBV11-2 and TRBJ2-3, with D maybe TRBD2 (6 bases). V was trimmed by 2 bases and J by 4 bases, leaving 10 bases between them. Germline V lookup: CDR1 SGHAT, CDR2 FQNNGV. The CDR3 has 14 amino acids. The CDR3 DNA sequence: TGTGCCAGCAGCTTAATCGGGGGAGCAGATACGCAGTATTTT. It translates to CASSLIGGADTQYF.

The J gene is TRBJ2-5, the V gene TRBV9; maybe TRBD2 (6 bases). The length of the CDR3 is 14 residues. Germline lookup yields CDR1 SGDLS and CDR2 YYNGEE. With 2 bases removed from V and 0 bases from J, the gap between germline ends came to 8 bases. The DNA of the CDR3 is TGTGCCAGCAGCGTCCGGGGGAACCAAGAGACCCAGTACTTC. It encodes CASSVRGNQETQYF.

The gene calls are TRBV9 and TRBJ2-2, with 10 bases aligning to TRBD2. CDR1 and CDR2 (germline): SGDLS, YYNGEE. The CDR3 is 15 residues long. Unmatched junction bases numbered 3, after V lost 4 bases and J lost 3 bases. Here the CDR3 reads CASSPGLAHTGELFF. The CDR3 nucleotides read TGTGCCAGCAGCCCGGGACTAGCGCACACCGGGGAGCTGTTTTTT.